Presented here are 19 T cell receptor beta chains from one specimen sequenced in a study of T cells in Graves' hyperthyroidism and ophthalmopathy. Amplified regions were TCR beta CDR3 sequences from RNA transcripts. Using the HTBI primer set, a first-round RT-PCR was run on the TCR CDR3. TCRdb ran MiXCR on the multiplex PCR reads and lists one entry per CDR3 protein. Among more than 300,000 distinct CDR3 sequences listed, under 20% were seen once. Sequences were obtained from blood. The origin of the receptors is a man aged 18-30 years with Graves' ophthalmopathy.

The CDR3 DNA follows: TGTGCCAGCAGTCCCCCGGGACAGGGGTTCGGCACTGAAGCTTTCTTT. Translation: CASSPPGQGFGTEAFF. The chain has TRBV12-3 or TRBV12-4 and TRBJ1-1, with TRBD1 matching 10 bases. The CDR3 contains 16 residues. V lost 5 bases to trimming and J lost 4 bases; unmatched junction nucleotides: 10.

At least ten counts were recorded for this clonotype. This sequence joins TRBV12-5 and TRBJ2-1, with TRBD1 matching 10 bases. Germline V gives CDR1 LGHNT, CDR2 FRNRAP. The CDR3 sequence is 17 residues long. V was clipped by 5 bases and J by 7 bases; unmatched bases: 14. Here the CDR3 DNA reads TGTGCTAGTGGTCCGACACCCGGGACAGGGGACAGAAATGAGCAGTTCTTC. Encoded protein: CASGPTPGTGDRNEQFF.

This clonotype was counted at least ten times. The chain uses TRBV19 and TRBJ1-5; tentative D call: TRBD1 (6 bases). The V and J ends lost 5 bases and 8 bases respectively, with 19 bases between them. Per germline, CDR1 LNHDA and CDR2 SQIVND (reference sequence). CDR3 length: 15 amino acids. The CDR3 nucleotides are TGTGCCAGTAGTGGATCGACAGGTCGCGGGGAGCCCCAGCATTTT. Translated, it gives CASSGSTGRGEPQHF.

The chain combines TRBV29-1 with TRBJ2-7, with D possibly matching TRBD1 (7 bases). V lost 4 bases to trimming and J lost 4 bases, with 20 bases between them. The CDR3 extends over 15 amino acids. Germline V gene sequence: CDR1 SQVTM, CDR2 ANQGSEA. In DNA, the CDR3 is TGCAGCGTTGGGGTTCCAGGGGGGTTAACGTACGAGCAGTACTTC. It is translated as CSVGVPGGLTYEQYF.

This clonotype has only a few counts. This chain connects TRBV4-1 to TRBJ2-4; D not certain. The V and J ends lost 2 bases and 2 bases respectively, with 10 bases between them. Per germline, CDR1 MGHRA and CDR2 YSYEKL. The CDR3 is 15 amino acids. The CDR3 DNA reads TGCGCCAGCAGCCAATTGGACCTTCCCAAAAACATTCAGTACTTC. Its translation is CASSQLDLPKNIQYF.

This clonotype has only a few counts. The chain combines TRBV28 with TRBJ1-2; no clear D gene. Germline CDR1 reads MDHEN; CDR2 reads SYDVKM. With 3 bases removed from V and 8 bases from J, the gap between germline ends came to 19 bases. The CDR3 is 15 amino acids. For the CDR3, the DNA is TGTGCCAGCAGTTTCCCCTCCGGGGTTCCGGACGGCTACACCTTC. Protein product: CASSFPSGVPDGYTF.

This clonotype was observed many times. V is TRBV10-3 and J is TRBJ2-3, with D tentatively TRBD2 (5 bases). Trimming cost V 6 bases and J 0 bases, with 13 bases left between them. This CDR3 has 15 amino acids. Germline values: CDR1 ENHRY, CDR2 SYGVKD. For the CDR3, the DNA is TGTGCCATCAGCGCGCAGGTAGCGAGCACAGATACGCAGTATTTT. Amino acid sequence: CAISAQVASTDTQYF.

In its sample, this clonotype was seen once. This may come from a read error, since a much larger clone is one base off. The chain has TRBV7-8 and TRBJ1-2; no clear D. CDR1 and CDR2 from the germline V gene are SGHVS and FQNEAQ. The CDR3 covers 17 residues. The CDR3 region is CAGSLVQSGKLNYGYTF. The CDR3 DNA follows: TGTGCCGGCAGCTTAGTCCAGTCCGGGAAACTTAACTATGGCTACACCTTC. Full variable domain (rest looked up from reference TRBV7-8 and TRBJ1-2): GAGVSQSPRYKVAKRGQDVALRCDPISGHVSLFWYQQALGQGPEFLTYFQNEAQLDKSGLPSDRFFAERPEGSVSTLKIQRTQQEDSAVYLCAGSLVQSGKLNYGYTFGSGTRLTVV.

This clonotype was seen ten or more times. The rearrangement uses TRBV28 and TRBJ1-1; D is unresolved. The V gene lost 9 bases and the J gene lost 0 bases, with 20 bases spanning the gap. The CDR3 runs 16 residues. Germline CDR1 reads MDHEN; CDR2 reads SYDVKM. CDR3 sequence: CASVVSEGIVNTEAFF. CDR3 nucleotide sequence: TGTGCCAGTGTTGTATCAGAAGGTATTGTGAACACTGAAGCTTTCTTT.

V and J are TRBV15 and TRBJ2-6, with D uncertain. Trimming left V 3 bases short and J 0 bases short, with 9 bases between. CDR3 size: 16 residues. Germline assignment: CDR1 LNHNV and CDR2 YYDKDF (reference sequence). For the CDR3, the DNA is TGTGCCACCAGCAGGACCCAGAGCTCTGGGGCCAACGTCCTGACTTTC. This codes for CATSRTQSSGANVLTF. Supplemented by reference TRBV15 and TRBJ2-6, the full variable domain reads DAMVIQNPRYQVTQFGKPVTLSCSQTLNHNVMYWYQQKSSQAPKLLFHYYDKDFNNEADTPDNFQSRRPNTSFCFLDIRSPGLGDTAMYLCATSRTQSSGANVLTFGAGSRLTVL.

This clonotype was seen repeatedly, ten times or more. V usage is TRBV3-1 and J usage is TRBJ1-1; TRBD1 might be the D (5 bases). There are 14 residues in the CDR3. CDR1 and CDR2 (germline): LGHDT, YNNKEL (reference sequence). V lost 5 bases to trimming and J lost 8 bases, with 18 bases between them. The CDR3 DNA reads as TGTGCCAGCAGCGAAGGGCGGGGGAATAGAGAAGCTTTCTTT. Translation gives CASSEGRGNREAFF.

Only a few counts were recorded for this clonotype. The chain links TRBV29-1 to TRBJ2-5; D unclear. V shed 4 bases and J shed 7 bases, with 13 bases lying between them. Germline CDR1 SQVTM, CDR2 ANQGSEA. This CDR3 spans 12 amino acids. The chain's CDR3 is CSVVPLGGTQYF. CDR3 nucleotides: TGCAGCGTTGTCCCGCTCGGTGGGACCCAGTACTTC.

This clonotype was picked up many times. The chain couples TRBV5-1 to TRBJ2-1, with TRBD2 as a possible D gene (5 bases). From germline, CDR1 is SGHRS and CDR2 YFSETQ. With 1 base removed from V and 5 bases from J, the gap between germline ends came to 10 bases. The CDR3 has 14 amino acids. CDR3 sequence (DNA): TGCGCCAGCAGCTTGCTCCGGGAAAACAATGAGCAGTTCTTC. Its translation is CASSLLRENNEQFF.

This clonotype appeared many times. The CDR3 sequence: CASSSPGTSGEETQYF. CDR3 sequence (DNA): TGTGCCAGCAGCTCGCCCGGGACTAGCGGGGAAGAGACCCAGTACTTC. The gene calls are TRBV5-6 and TRBJ2-5, with 13 bases identical to TRBD2. CDR3 length: 16 residues. V trimming: 3 bases; J trimming: 3 bases; junction bases outside the gene matches: 5. Germline CDR1 SGHDT, CDR2 YYEEEE.

The genes are TRBV20-1 and TRBJ1-5, with TRBD1 matching over 8 bases. Unmatched junction bases numbered 5, after V lost 0 bases and J lost 7 bases. Germline CDR1 DFQATT, CDR2 SNEGSKA (reference sequence). This CDR3 region has 14 residues. For the CDR3, the DNA is TGCAGTGCTAGAGACGGACAGGGCGGACAGCCCCAGCATTTT. Translation gives CSARDGQGGQPQHF.

The rearrangement uses TRBV6-1 and TRBJ1-2; D remains unclear. Germline V lookup: CDR1 MNHNS, CDR2 SASEGT. V gave up 2 bases and J gave up 0 bases, with 13 bases separating them. The CDR3 totals 16 residues. The CDR3 nucleotides read TGTGCCAGCAGTGAACTTGCGTTTGGGGCTAACTATGGCTACACCTTC. It codes for CASSELAFGANYGYTF.

This clonotype was counted many times. The CDR3 is CASSLARTGDQPQHF. CDR3 DNA: TGTGCCAGCAGCTTAGCGAGGACAGGAGATCAGCCCCAGCATTTT. The rearrangement links TRBV7-8 to TRBJ1-5; TRBD1 matches at 7 bases. Germline V gene data show CDR1 as SGHVS and CDR2 as FQNEAQ. The CDR3 has 15 residues. The ends lost 0 bases at V and 5 bases at J; junction bases unmatched: 4.

This clonotype has just a few counts. This chain connects TRBV27 to TRBJ1-2; D unclear. Germline V gives CDR1 MNHEY, CDR2 SMNVEV (reference sequence). The CDR3 has 15 amino acids. Trimming left V 0 bases short and J 4 bases short, with 12 bases between. The CDR3 sequence: CASSLSAGNVYGYTF. The CDR3 coding sequence is TGTGCCAGCAGTTTATCGGCAGGAAACGTCTATGGCTACACCTTC.

The chain has TRBV6-1 and TRBJ2-7; D is ambiguous. Trimming stripped 4 bases from V and 2 bases from J, with 12 bases between. The CDR3 consists of 14 residues. Germline lookup yields CDR1 MNHNS and CDR2 SASEGT. This CDR3 reads CASSARTETYEQYF. The DNA of the CDR3 is TGTGCCAGCAGTGCTAGGACGGAGACCTACGAGCAGTACTTC.